A single sample gave rise to the 7 T cell receptor beta chains below, sequenced in a study of blood T cells in healthy people across ages. A sample-barcoded 5' primer and a J-beta primer mix were used in a second PCR of about 7 to 11 cycles. TCRdb reprocessed the 5' RACE reads with MiXCR, giving one entry per CDR3 protein. The repertoire holds 780,000 or so distinct CDR3 sequences, with around half as singletons. The sample comprised blood. The origin of the receptors is a man older than 75 in good health.

The genes are TRBV5-1 and TRBJ1-2; possible D gene TRBD1, 6 bases. Germline V gene data show CDR1 as SGHRS and CDR2 as YFSETQ. V lost 9 bases to trimming and J lost 8 bases, with 23 bases between them. The CDR3 is 14 amino acids. The CDR3 sequence is CAIPLRQDPSGYTF. For the CDR3, the DNA is TGCGCCATCCCCCTGAGACAGGACCCTTCAGGCTACACCTTC.

This clonotype occurred a few times. The chain links TRBV5-1 to TRBJ2-4; weak D call: TRBD2 (6 bases). Germline V gene sequence: CDR1 SGHRS, CDR2 YFSETQ. V lost 2 bases and J lost 6, with 12 bases in between. This CDR3 comprises 14 residues. The CDR3 spells CASSFGTDRNIQYF. The CDR3 region has the DNA TGCGCCAGCAGCTTTGGGACTGATAGAAACATTCAGTACTTC.

At least ten counts were recorded for this clonotype. One end of the junction varies from germline; a read error may be responsible. The chain is built from TRBV12-3 or TRBV12-4 and TRBJ1-1; 8 bases align to TRBD1. The CDR3 spans 16 residues. This chain's CDR3 is CASRNFQWDRNAEAFF. In DNA form, the CDR3 reads TGTGCCAGCAGAAATTTCCAATGGGACAGGAACGCTGAAGCTTTCTTT.

This clonotype was seen a handful of times. The V and J genes are TRBV27 and TRBJ2-1; TRBD1 matches 10 bases. Germline loops: CDR1 MNHEY, CDR2 SMNVEV (reference sequence). With 6 bases clipped from V and 6 bases from J, the junction kept 8 bases outside the gene matches. The CDR3 runs to 15 residues. CDR3 DNA: TGTGCCAGCAGCCGTAGACAGGGGGCCTCCAATGAGCAGTTCTTC. It yields the protein CASSRRQGASNEQFF.

This rearrangement joins TRBV6-2 or TRBV6-3 to TRBJ2-5; the D gene could be TRBD1 or TRBD2 (5 bases each). Deletions cut 6 bases from V and 4 bases from J, with 12 bases between. The CDR3 totals 13 residues. CDR1 is MNHEY, CDR2 SVGEGT, per germline. The CDR3 coding sequence is TGTGCCAGCAGGCCCCCGGGGCTAGAGACCCAGTACTTC. This gives the protein CASRPPGLETQYF.

About this clonotype itself: Being one base from a much bigger clone, this may be a read error. The V call is TRBV5-1, the J call TRBJ2-6; possible D gene TRBD2, 6 bases. Germline-derived CDR1 and CDR2 are SGHRS and YFSETQ. CDR3 length: 16 amino acids. V dropped 2 bases and J dropped 2 bases, with 11 bases sitting between them. The CDR3 loop reads CASSFSGGPGANVLTF. The DNA of the CDR3 is TGCGCCAGCAGCTTTTCCGGGGGTCCTGGGGCCAACGTCCTGACTTTC.

V gene TRBV11-3 combines with J gene TRBJ2-7; 7 bases agree with TRBD2. The CDR3 contains 15 residues. Germline loops: CDR1 SGHNT, CDR2 YENEEA. After removal of 5 bases from V and 4 bases from J, the junction contained 11 bases not matched to a gene. CDR3 region: CASSGKGGSGYEQYF. CDR3 bases: TGTGCCAGCAGCGGCAAGGGCGGGAGCGGGTACGAGCAGTACTTC.